Below are 20 T cell receptor beta chains sequenced from a single sample in a study of monozygotic twins with inflammatory bowel disease. With the 5' RACE reads reprocessed, TCRdb shows one record per CDR3 protein and no DNA. This listing includes about 210,000 distinct CDR3 sequences. Sequencing used blood. Receptors originate from a human donor with ulcerative colitis or Crohn's disease, or a healthy co-twin of an affected twin (not recorded which).

The genes are TRBV3-1 and TRBJ1-2; TCRdb indicates TRBD1, and absent DNA this call remains unverified. The CDR3 covers 19 residues. The germline CDR1 and CDR2 sequences are LGHDT and YNNKEL (reference sequence). This chain's CDR3 is CASSQDIVVVGQGNYGYTF.

V is TRBV12-3 or TRBV12-4 and J is TRBJ2-1; TCRdb reports TRBD1, a call that lacks DNA to check it against. The CDR3 has 14 amino acids. The CDR3 sequence: CASTRLRTGEEQFF.

V gene TRBV19 combines with J gene TRBJ2-1. This CDR3 spans 13 amino acids. From germline, CDR1 is LNHDA and CDR2 SQIVND (reference sequence). This CDR3 is CAVLSGLRNEQFF.

The rearrangement joins TRBV6-5 to TRBJ2-1; TCRdb calls TRBD2, which cannot be checked without DNA. The length of the CDR3 is 16 residues. Germline values: CDR1 MNHEY, CDR2 SVGAGI. CDR3 protein: CASSYLGLAGSHEQFF.

The chain uses TRBV6-5 and TRBJ1-6; TCRdb designates TRBD1, a call that cannot be tested without DNA. This CDR3 has 17 residues. Germline CDR1 is MNHEY and CDR2 is SVGAGI. The CDR3 is CASSYLFPGTGNSPLHF.

This rearrangement joins TRBV5-1 to TRBJ2-7; no DNA is available, so the TRBD2 call from TCRdb remains unchecked. The CDR3 contains 14 residues. Germline V gene lookup returns CDR1 SGHRS and CDR2 YFSETQ. Here the CDR3 reads CASTGAGGNYEQYF.

V usage is TRBV5-6 and J usage is TRBJ2-1. The CDR3 runs 14 residues. Germline CDR1 SGHDT, CDR2 YYEEEE. The CDR3 reads CASSLAQSYNEQFF.

V and J are TRBV4-1 and TRBJ2-1. The germline gives CDR1 MGHRA, CDR2 YSYEKL. The CDR3 covers 15 residues. Here the CDR3 reads CASSKTWPSYNEQFF.

The chain employs TRBV20-1 and TRBJ2-1; TCRdb names TRBD2, which stays unverified in the absence of DNA. The CDR3 spans 16 residues. Per germline, CDR1 DFQATT and CDR2 SNEGSKA (reference sequence). CDR3: CSALRPAGGTYNEQFF.

This rearrangement joins TRBV5-1 to TRBJ1-4. The CDR3 is made up of 16 amino acids. CDR1 and CDR2 from the germline V gene are SGHRS and YFSETQ. The chain's CDR3 is CASSLDGSPTNEKLFF.

The rearrangement joins TRBV20-1 to TRBJ1-5. The CDR3 consists of 13 residues. Germline V gene lookup returns CDR1 DFQATT and CDR2 SNEGSKA (reference sequence). The CDR3 sequence is CSAGGYLNQPQHF.

The V gene is TRBV6-1, the J gene TRBJ2-1; TCRdb gives TRBD1 as the D gene, but with no DNA this cannot be confirmed. The V gene's germline CDR1 is MNHNS and CDR2 SASEGT. The CDR3 is 16 residues long. CDR3 in amino acids: CASNLSPGQGYNEQFF.

J is TRBJ2-5 and V is TRBV7-8; TCRdb lists TRBD1, though no DNA is available to test this call. The CDR3 sequence is 12 residues long. Germline assignment: CDR1 SGHVS and CDR2 FQNEAQ. The CDR3 here is CASSFSAGAQYF.

This sequence joins TRBV6-1 and TRBJ1-1; the D call from TCRdb, TRBD1, cannot be confirmed without DNA. Germline V gene lookup returns CDR1 MNHNS and CDR2 SASEGT. CDR3 size: 14 residues. CDR3 amino acids: CASSPWGANTEAFF.

The chain carries TRBV24-1 and TRBJ2-7. The V gene's germline CDR1 is KGHDR and CDR2 SFDVKD. There are 13 residues in the CDR3. Here the CDR3 reads CATSDYNSPEQYF.

The rearrangement joins TRBV27 to TRBJ2-5; TCRdb names TRBD2, which stays unverified in the absence of DNA. The CDR3 has 15 residues. CDR1 is MNHEY, CDR2 SMNVEV, per germline (reference sequence). CDR3 sequence reads: CASSNLAGGQETQYF.

V gene TRBV4-2 combines with J gene TRBJ1-2. The CDR3 has 16 residues. Germline V gene data show CDR1 as LGHNA and CDR2 as YNFKEQ. The CDR3 region is CASSQVGGELVRGYTF.

The chain has TRBV10-3 and TRBJ2-4; TCRdb selects TRBD2, and the lack of DNA leaves this call unchecked. In germline, CDR1 is ENHRY, CDR2 SYGVKD. This CDR3 has 19 amino acids. CDR3 region: CAISGGGGAARGYQNIQYF.

The chain recombines TRBV9 with TRBJ2-3; lacking DNA, the TRBD2 call made by TCRdb goes unchecked. In germline, CDR1 is SGDLS, CDR2 YYNGEE. The CDR3 spans 15 residues. CDR3 sequence: CASSFSGALTDTQYF.

V is TRBV5-1 and J is TRBJ1-1; the D call of TRBD1 rests on TCRdb alone, since no DNA is present to check it. CDR1 SGHRS and CDR2 YFSETQ come from the germline V gene. CDR3 length: 14 amino acids. The CDR3 sequence: CASSDGTMGTLAFF.